The present T cell receptor (beta chain) was sequenced within a study of T cell repertoires in cytomegalovirus infection. Across the study: Both recently identified HLA-C-restricted and well-studied HLA-B-restricted CMV epitopes were used in the study. Overall study findings and caveats: Cumulated frequencies of public TCR beta families served to identify carriers of CMV plus the relevant HLA. Across the ex vivo response, the dominant clonotypes were HLA-C-restricted CMV-specific TCR beta clonotypes.

CDR3 size: 14 residues. Germline V gene lookup returns CDR1 WSHSY and CDR2 SAAADI. V was clipped by 4 bases and J by 6 bases; unmatched bases: 3. TCRdb re-derived calls from the reads in MiXCR, one entry per CDR3 protein. In the table there are approximately 280,000 distinct CDR3 sequences, about 20% of which are singletons. This clonotype was observed many times. As yet, its antigen is unknown. The chain couples TRBV10-2 to TRBJ1-6, with 7 bases identical to TRBD1. Here the sequenced sample was cultured PBMCs, taken from culture after CMV antigen stimulation. The origin of this receptor is a human donor in good health (CMV status not recorded). Some clones in this sample may be carry-over from other donors' samples. For the CDR3, the DNA is TGCGCCAGCAGTGTGGACAGGTTTAATTCACCCCTCCACTTT. Protein sequence: CASSVDRFNSPLHF.